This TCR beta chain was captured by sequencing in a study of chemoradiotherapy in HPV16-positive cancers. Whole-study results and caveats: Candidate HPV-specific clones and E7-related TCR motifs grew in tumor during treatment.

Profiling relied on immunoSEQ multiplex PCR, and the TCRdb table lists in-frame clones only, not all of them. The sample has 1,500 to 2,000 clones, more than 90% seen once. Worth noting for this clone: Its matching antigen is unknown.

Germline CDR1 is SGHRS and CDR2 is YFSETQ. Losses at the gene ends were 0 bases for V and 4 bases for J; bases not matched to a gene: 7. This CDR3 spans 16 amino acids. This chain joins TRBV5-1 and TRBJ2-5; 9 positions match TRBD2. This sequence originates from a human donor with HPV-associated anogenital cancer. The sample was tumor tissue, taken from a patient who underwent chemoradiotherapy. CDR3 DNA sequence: TGCGCCAGCAGCTTGGGCTATAGCGGGGGTAGAGAGACCCAGTACTTC. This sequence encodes CASSLGYSGGRETQYF.